The 5 T cell receptor beta chains reported below all come from one sample, sequenced in a study of read filtering for tumor transcriptome and immune sequencing. The library was built from roughly 400 ng RNA with molecular barcoded adaptors for alpha/delta and beta/gamma chains. MiXCR was run by TCRdb on the reads, yielding one entry per CDR3 protein. Altogether roughly 130,000 distinct CDR3 sequences are present, over 10% being singletons, with the ten largest covering 11%. Sequencing input: a population of CD138-negative cells sorted from bone marrow. Receptors were obtained from a donor at least 40 years old with multiple myeloma.

This clonotype was detected ten times or more. The J gene is TRBJ1-5, the V gene TRBV28, with D maybe TRBD1 (6 bases). With 10 bases removed from V and 4 bases from J, the gap between germline ends came to 17 bases. Per germline, CDR1 MDHEN and CDR2 SYDVKM. There are 14 residues in the CDR3. The CDR3 reads CAILAQGSNQPQHF. DNA for the CDR3: TGTGCCATTCTGGCGCAGGGGTCGAATCAGCCCCAGCATTTT. Full variable domain (missing parts from reference TRBV28 and TRBJ1-5): DVKVTQSSRYLVKRTGEKVFLECVQDMDHENMFWYRQDPGLGLRLIYFSYDVKMKEKGDIPEGYSVSREKKERFSLILESASTNQTSMYLCAILAQGSNQPQHFGDGTRLSIL.

The chain combines TRBV2 with TRBJ2-3; D call uncertain. Trimming left V 4 bases short and J 2 bases short, with 13 bases between. Germline lookup yields CDR1 SNHLY and CDR2 FYNNEI. The CDR3 contains 15 residues. DNA of the CDR3: TGTGCCAGCAGTGTTCAGGTCGGCGACACAGATACGCAGTATTTT. Translation gives CASSVQVGDTDTQYF.

Ten or more counts support this clonotype. The rearrangement uses TRBV20-1 and TRBJ2-3; TRBD2 aligns across 9 bases. This CDR3 spans 17 amino acids. CDR1 is DFQATT, CDR2 SNEGSKA, per germline (reference sequence). V lost 0 bases, J lost 2 bases, and 9 bases stayed unmatched. For the CDR3, the DNA is TGCAGTGCTAGAGACCTGCGGCTAGCGGGGATCACAGATACGCAGTATTTT. This encodes CSARDLRLAGITDTQYF.

This clonotype was seen ten or more times. The chain carries TRBV28 and TRBJ2-7, with 13 bases aligning to TRBD2. The V segment lost 6 bases and the J segment 7 bases; nucleotides outside the gene matches: 18. The CDR3 sequence is 18 residues long. Germline CDR1 is MDHEN and CDR2 is SYDVKM. The CDR3 DNA follows: TGTGCCAGCAGACCGGGCCGAAATGGACTAGCGGGAGTTTGGGAGCAGTACTTC. Residues: CASRPGRNGLAGVWEQYF.

As regards this clonotype: One end of the junction varies from germline; a read error may be responsible. The chain links TRBV7-2 to TRBJ2-7; 7 nucleotides match TRBD1. Germline values: CDR1 SGHTA, CDR2 FQGNSA. This CDR3 contains 13 residues. The CDR3 DNA is TGTGTCAGCAGCCGAGACAGGGACTACGAGCAGTACTTC. Translated: CVSSRDRDYEQYF. Combining the CDR3 with reference TRBV7-2 and TRBJ2-7 gives the whole variable domain GAGVSQSPSNKVTEKGKDVELRCDPISGHTALYWYRQSLGQGLEFLIYFQGNSAPDKSGLPSDRFSAERTGGSVSTLTIQRTQQEDSAVYLCVSSRDRDYEQYFGPGTRLTVT.